Presented here are 27 T cell receptor beta chains from one specimen sequenced in a study of blood T cell repertoires in COVID-19. TCRdb's copy holds only in-frame clones and misses some; the assay was immunoSEQ multiplex PCR. In the table there are roughly 170,000 clones, approximately 82% of which are singletons. Sequenced sample: PBMCs or T cells enriched from blood (not recorded which). These TCRs come from a woman between 45 and 65 years old who had recovered from COVID-19.

The V call is TRBV6-5, the J call TRBJ2-1; 7 bases agree with TRBD2. The CDR3 runs 15 residues. Trimming took 6 bases from V and 6 from J; bases not matched to a gene: 11. Looked up from germline, CDR1 is MNHEY and CDR2 is SVGAGI. The CDR3 bases are TGTGCCAGCAGCGTACGCGGGGGAGGCCCCAATGAGCAGTTCTTC. Residues: CASSVRGGGPNEQFF.

The genes are TRBV3-1 (or the pseudogene TRBV3-2) and TRBJ1-5; perhaps TRBD1 as D (6 bases). CDR3 length: 15 amino acids. The V end lost 4 bases, the J end lost 4 bases, and 14 bases lay between the germline ends. Germline lookup yields CDR1 LGHDT and CDR2 YNNKEL (reference sequence). DNA for the CDR3: TGTGCCAGCAGCCCGACTGGACAGACTAATCAGCCCCAGCATTTT. Protein: CASSPTGQTNQPQHF.

The chain couples TRBV28 to TRBJ1-2; D is uncertain. Germline-derived CDR1 and CDR2 are MDHEN and SYDVKM. The CDR3 sequence is 14 residues long. The V end was cut by 6 bases, the J end by 5 bases, with 16 bases between. CDR3 protein: CASRGLERMYGYTF. CDR3 coding DNA: TGTGCCAGCAGAGGACTGGAACGGATGTATGGCTACACCTTC.

J is TRBJ1-6 and V is TRBV24-1, with 10 bases fitting TRBD1. The CDR3 covers 14 residues. Germline V gives CDR1 KGHDR, CDR2 SFDVKD. The V and J ends lost 8 bases and 9 bases, in that order; junction bases with no gene match: 6. CDR3 region: CATTGQGVGSPLHF. In DNA, the CDR3 is TGTGCCACCACCGGACAGGGGGTAGGTTCACCCCTCCACTTT.

The chain recombines TRBV19 with TRBJ1-2; no reliable D call. This CDR3 comprises 11 residues. CDR1 and CDR2 from the germline V gene are LNHDA and SQIVND (reference sequence). The V end was cut by 6 bases, the J end by 8 bases, with 10 bases between. The CDR3 sequence: CASSLWEGYTF. The CDR3 region has the DNA TGTGCCAGTAGCCTGTGGGAGGGCTACACCTTC.

This clone was seen just once. The gene calls are TRBV2 and TRBJ2-7; 7 positions agree with TRBD1. CDR1 is SNHLY, CDR2 FYNNEI, per germline. V lost 11 bases to trimming and J lost 7 bases; unmatched junction nucleotides: 11. There are 12 residues in the CDR3. CDR3 region: CAWTGLEREQYV. The CDR3 nucleotides are TGTGCCTGGACAGGTCTGGAGAGGGAGCAGTACGTC.

This rearrangement joins TRBV28 to TRBJ1-2; TRBD1 matches 8 bases. The germline gives CDR1 MDHEN, CDR2 SYDVKM. V was pared by 8 bases and J by 2 bases, with 4 bases of the junction left unmatched. CDR3 size: 13 residues. The DNA of the CDR3 is TGTGCCAGCCACAGGGGGGGGAACTATGGCTACACCTTC. Translated, it gives CASHRGGNYGYTF.

The chain recombines TRBV7-7 with TRBJ1-1; 7 bases are shared with TRBD1. Germline V lookup: CDR1 SSHAT, CDR2 FNYEAQ (reference sequence). CDR3 length equals 13 residues. The junction had 5 bases not matched to a gene; V was cut back by 1 base and J by 9 bases. CDR3 DNA: TGTGCCAGCAGCTTAGGAAGGGACAGCAAAGCTTTCTTT. It yields the protein CASSLGRDSKAFF.

This rearrangement joins TRBV5-1 to TRBJ2-3; D gene uncertain. Germline lookup yields CDR1 SGHRS and CDR2 YFSETQ. V lost 0 bases to trimming and J lost 14 bases, with 10 bases between them. This CDR3 has 11 residues. The chain's CDR3 is CASSLGHPLYF. The DNA of the CDR3 is TGCGCCAGCAGCTTGGGGCATCCCCTGTATTTT.

This chain links TRBV5-1 with TRBJ2-3; D not certain. The CDR3 has 12 residues. CDR1 is SGHRS and CDR2 is YFSETQ in the germline V gene. Trimming cost V 6 bases and J 2 bases, with 7 bases left between them. The CDR3 protein is CASTVSTDTQYF. CDR3 bases: TGCGCCAGCACCGTATCCACAGATACGCAGTATTTT. The full variable domain, its missing parts supplied by reference TRBV5-1 and TRBJ2-3, is KAGVTQTPRYLIKTRGQQVTLSCSPISGHRSVSWYQQTPGQGLQFLFEYFSETQRNKGNFPGRFSGRQFSNSRSEMNVSTLELGDSALYLCASTVSTDTQYFGPGTRLTVL.

This clone was recorded only once. CDR3 in amino acids: CASSRTAGGEQFF. As DNA, the CDR3 is TGTGCCAGCAGCCGGACGGCCGGGGGGGAGCAGTTCTTC. This chain joins TRBV9 and TRBJ2-1, with 7 bases matching TRBD2. Germline V gene sequence: CDR1 SGDLS, CDR2 YYNGEE. V was clipped by 4 bases and J by 10 bases; unmatched bases: 8. CDR3 length equals 13 residues.

This chain links TRBV27 with TRBJ2-1, with 7 bases lining up with TRBD2. The V and J ends lost 4 bases and 9 bases, in that order; junction bases with no gene match: 9. The V gene's germline CDR1 is MNHEY and CDR2 SMNVEV (reference sequence). The CDR3 extends over 14 amino acids. The CDR3 loop is CASSSQGGSSEQFF. The CDR3 DNA reads as TGTGCCAGCAGTTCGCAGGGAGGGTCGTCTGAGCAGTTCTTC.

This clone was counted a few times. This chain uses TRBV7-2 with TRBJ1-2; 7 positions agree with TRBD1. Germline CDR1 reads SGHTA; CDR2 reads FQGNSA. The CDR3 has 14 amino acids. V trimming: 4 bases; J trimming: 4 bases; junction bases outside the gene matches: 6. The CDR3 loop reads CASSSSPGGYGYTF. In DNA form, the CDR3 reads TGTGCCAGCAGCTCATCCCCAGGGGGCTATGGCTACACCTTC.

The V gene is TRBV10-3, the J gene TRBJ2-1; TRBD2 is a possible D gene (7 bases). The CDR3 extends over 13 amino acids. The V and J ends lost 6 bases and 10 bases respectively, with 16 bases between them. Germline V gives CDR1 ENHRY, CDR2 SYGVKD. Here the CDR3 reads CAIRRGGLAEQFF. The CDR3 nucleotides read TGTGCCATCAGGCGCGGGGGCCTTGCGGAGCAGTTCTTC.

The chain combines TRBV4-2 with TRBJ2-2; D possibly corresponds to TRBD2 (6 bases). The length of the CDR3 is 16 residues. Germline-derived CDR1 and CDR2 are LGHNA and YNFKEQ. Trimming took 4 bases from V and 1 from J, leaving 13 bases between them. The DNA of the CDR3 is TGTGCCAGCAGCCCCGAGACGGGACTGAACACCGGGGAGCTGTTTTTT. The encoded protein is CASSPETGLNTGELFF.

This clone was counted between two and nine times. The chain has TRBV5-4 and TRBJ1-6; D gene uncertain. Between the trimmed V and J ends, which lost 4 bases and 13 bases, there was a span of 18 bases. The CDR3 sequence is 14 residues long. Germline CDR1 SGHNT, CDR2 YYREEE (reference sequence). In DNA, the CDR3 is TGTGCCAGCAGCGAGGACGGCCCGGGGTGGCCCCTCCACTTT. Its translation is CASSEDGPGWPLHF.

This clone has only one observation. J is TRBJ1-6 and V is TRBV4-1; 9 bases line up with TRBD1. This CDR3 has 16 amino acids. After removal of 6 bases from V and 5 bases from J, the junction contained 8 bases not matched to a gene. The germline gives CDR1 MGHRA, CDR2 YSYEKL. The CDR3 protein is CASSQKQGADNSPLHF. In DNA, the CDR3 is TGCGCCAGCAGTCAAAAACAGGGGGCGGATAATTCACCCCTCCACTTT.

V is TRBV6-5 and J is TRBJ1-5; D is possibly TRBD1 (5 bases). There are 14 residues in the CDR3. V lost 5 bases and J lost 3, with 11 bases in between. CDR1 is MNHEY, CDR2 SVGAGI, per germline. The CDR3 DNA reads as TGTGCCAGCAGTCCAGGGAATACCAATCAGCCCCAGCATTTT. The encoded protein is CASSPGNTNQPQHF.

V is TRBV5-1 and J is TRBJ1-3; maybe TRBD1 (5 bases). Trimming stripped 0 bases from V and 0 bases from J, with 10 bases between. Germline loops: CDR1 SGHRS, CDR2 YFSETQ. This CDR3 has 16 residues. This chain's CDR3 is CASSLVGASSGNTIYF. The CDR3 region has the DNA TGCGCCAGCAGCTTGGTAGGGGCCAGCTCTGGAAACACCATATATTTT.

This chain joins TRBV27 and TRBJ1-4; D may be TRBD1 (6 bases). CDR1 MNHEY and CDR2 SMNVEV come from the germline V gene (reference sequence). V was clipped by 2 bases and J by 8 bases, with 15 bases between them. There are 15 residues in the CDR3. The CDR3, as DNA: TGTGCCAGCAGTTTAGGGGCAGGGGTAATAGAAAAACTGTTTTTT. Encoded protein: CASSLGAGVIEKLFF. Variable domain in full (rest from reference TRBV27 and TRBJ1-4): EAQVTQNPRYLITVTGKKLTVTCSQNMNHEYMSWYRQDPGLGLRQIYYSMNVEVTDKGDVPEGYKVSRKEKRNFPLILESPSPNQTSLYFCASSLGAGVIEKLFFGSGTQLSVL.

In this sample, this clone turned up once. Here the CDR3 reads CAGSQTGTYGYTF. In DNA form, the CDR3 reads TGTGCCGGGTCCCAGACGGGGACTTATGGCTACACCTTC. This chain joins TRBV7-9 and TRBJ1-2, with D perhaps TRBD1 (5 bases). In germline, CDR1 is SEHNR, CDR2 FQNEAQ (reference sequence). This CDR3 contains 13 residues. Trimming cost V 11 bases and J 5 bases, with 18 bases left between them.

The chain employs TRBV19 and TRBJ1-5; a weak D match, TRBD1 (6 bases). V lost 5 bases to trimming and J lost 1 base, with 18 bases between them. The CDR3 covers 17 residues. Germline V gives CDR1 LNHDA, CDR2 SQIVND (reference sequence). In DNA, the CDR3 is TGTGCCAGTAGTTTCAGAGGGGGATTAAACAGCAATCAGCCCCAGCATTTT. This encodes CASSFRGGLNSNQPQHF.

The rearrangement uses TRBV3-1 (or the pseudogene TRBV3-2) and TRBJ2-7; 8 bases line up with TRBD2. Trimming cost V 4 bases and J 3 bases; bases outside gene matches: 14. The germline V gene encodes CDR1 LGHDT and CDR2 YNNKEL (reference sequence). This CDR3 is 17 amino acids long. This CDR3 reads CASSRQTSETIHYEQYV. CDR3 bases: TGTGCCAGCAGCCGCCAGACTAGCGAAACAATTCACTACGAGCAGTACGTC.

This chain joins TRBV24-1 and TRBJ2-5; 9 bases are a match to TRBD1. The junction had 7 bases not matched to a gene; V was cut back by 4 bases and J by 5 bases. Germline V gene sequence: CDR1 KGHDR, CDR2 SFDVKD. CDR3 length equals 15 residues. The CDR3, as DNA: TGTGCCACCAGTGACAAACAGGGGGCGCGGGAGACCCAGTACTTC. This translates into CATSDKQGARETQYF.

V and J are TRBV5-4 and TRBJ1-2; TRBD1 matches 9 bases. The CDR3 is 14 residues long. V shed 4 bases, J shed 11 bases, and the junction held 12 bases outside the gene matches. CDR1 and CDR2 from the germline V gene are SGHNT and YYREEE (reference sequence). The CDR3: CASSRDRAQGEYTF. The CDR3 DNA reads as TGTGCCAGCAGCCGGGACAGGGCGCAAGGGGAATACACCTTC.

This clone was counted only a few times. The chain carries TRBV18 and TRBJ1-1, with D perhaps matching TRBD1 (6 bases). The CDR3 is 16 residues long. Deletions cut 6 bases from V and 2 bases from J, with 19 bases between. Germline values: CDR1 KGHSH, CDR2 LQKENI. CDR3 sequence reads: CASSGGQGDRNTEAFF. The CDR3 coding sequence is TGTGCCAGCTCTGGGGGACAAGGAGACCGTAACACTGAAGCTTTCTTT.

The chain joins TRBV27 to TRBJ2-3; D ambiguous. This CDR3 has 14 amino acids. Trimming took 6 bases from V and 1 from J, leaving 11 bases between them. CDR1 is MNHEY and CDR2 is SMNVEV in the germline V gene (reference sequence). CDR3 DNA sequence: TGTGCCAGCAGACGCGTGGGCCGCACAGATACGCAGTATTTT. Protein: CASRRVGRTDTQYF.